A single sample gave rise to the 2 T cell receptor beta chains below, sequenced in a study of T cells in Graves' hyperthyroidism and ophthalmopathy. TCR beta CDR3 sequences were amplified from RNA transcripts. The HTBI primer set drove a first-round RT-PCR of the TCR CDR3. TCRdb re-analysed the multiplex PCR reads in MiXCR, keeping a single row per CDR3 protein. Of 500,000 to 800,000 distinct CDR3 sequences listed, more than 12% are singletons. The sequencing sample was made of blood. The receptors derive from a woman in her forties or fifties with Graves' ophthalmopathy.

This clonotype occurred many times. V is TRBV12-3 or TRBV12-4 and J is TRBJ2-3; TRBD2 might be the D (5 bases). Trimming took off 3 bases at V and 6 bases at J, with 19 bases between the two ends. This CDR3 has 16 amino acids. The chain's CDR3 is CASSFVGGLPTDTQYF. CDR3 bases: TGTGCCAGCAGTTTCGTCGGCGGGCTCCCAACCGATACGCAGTATTTT.

The V gene is TRBV4-1, the J gene TRBJ2-7; D unresolved. The CDR3 runs to 15 residues. Trimming stripped 1 base from V and 3 bases from J, with 13 bases between. CDR1 is MGHRA, CDR2 YSYEKL, per germline. The CDR3 is CASSQVPQLYYEQYF. CDR3 DNA sequence: TGCGCCAGCAGCCAAGTCCCACAGCTTTACTACGAGCAGTACTTC.